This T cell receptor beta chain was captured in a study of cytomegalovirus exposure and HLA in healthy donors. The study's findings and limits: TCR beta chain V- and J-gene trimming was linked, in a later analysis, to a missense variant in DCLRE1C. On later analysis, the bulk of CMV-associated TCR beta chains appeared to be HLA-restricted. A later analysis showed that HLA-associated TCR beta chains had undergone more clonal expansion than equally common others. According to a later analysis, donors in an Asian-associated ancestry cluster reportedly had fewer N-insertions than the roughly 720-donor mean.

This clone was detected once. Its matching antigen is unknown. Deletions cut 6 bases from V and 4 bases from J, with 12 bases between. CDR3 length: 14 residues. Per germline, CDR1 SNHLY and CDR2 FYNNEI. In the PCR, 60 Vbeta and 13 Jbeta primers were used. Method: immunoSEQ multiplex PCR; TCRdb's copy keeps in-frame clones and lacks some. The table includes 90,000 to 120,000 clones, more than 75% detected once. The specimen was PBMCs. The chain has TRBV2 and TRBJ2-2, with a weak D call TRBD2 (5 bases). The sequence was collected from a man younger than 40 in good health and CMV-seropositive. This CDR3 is CASSLEGSTGELFF. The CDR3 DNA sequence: TGTGCCAGCAGCCTCGAAGGGAGCACCGGGGAGCTGTTTTTT.